This TCR beta chain is drawn from a study of OX40 agonist ivuxolimab in advanced cancers. The table came from immunoSEQ multiplex PCR; TCRdb's copy has only in-frame clones and leaves some out. Of some 86,000 clones in the sample, around 82% are singletons; the top ten hold less than 4.5%. Per germline, CDR1 SGHAT and CDR2 FQNNGV. Deletions cut 1 base from V and 1 base from J, with 9 bases between. This CDR3 is 15 amino acids long. The chain employs TRBV11-2 and TRBJ2-3; D not certain. This sample comprised CD4+ or CD8+ T cells sorted from blood, obtained in a trial of the OX40 agonist ivuxolimab. The receptor's source is an adult with an advanced solid tumor such as melanoma, head and neck, liver or kidney cancer. The CDR3 region has the DNA TGTGCCAGCAGCTTAGTGCTAAATGGCACAGATACGCAGTATTTT. Encoded protein: CASSLVLNGTDTQYF.